This TCR beta chain derives from a study of beta chain features in type 1 diabetes. Study-level information: Patient and healthy donor groups were alike in age, gender and cell yields.

Comments on this clone: Its antigen is unidentified.

Germline V gene lookup returns CDR1 LNHNV and CDR2 YYDKDF (reference sequence). V was shortened by 5 bases and J by 3 bases, with 16 bases between the two germline ends. CDR3 size: 15 residues. In total, each donor contributed a single heparinised blood draw that averaged approximately 0.12 L. Expressed TCRB transcripts were sequenced because the isolated RNA had all been reverse transcribed beforehand. Sequenced by immunoSEQ multiplex PCR; TCRdb stores in-frame clones only, minus some. The data show about 320,000 clones, around 13% seen once. Study-wide findings and caveats: TCRB repertoires of naive, central memory and Treg cells appeared more similar among patients than among healthy donors. In every one of the four CD4+ subsets, TCRB CDR3s were moderately but significantly shorter in Type 1 diabetes patients.

Sequencing was done on a sample of central memory CD4+ T cells from blood. The TCR comes from a man aged 25-45 years in good health. The rearrangement joins TRBV15 to TRBJ2-5; either TRBD1 or TRBD2 may fit D (5 bases each). CDR3 loop: CATSPGHGVEETQYF. CDR3 in DNA: TGTGCCACCAGCCCAGGACACGGGGTGGAAGAGACCCAGTACTTC.